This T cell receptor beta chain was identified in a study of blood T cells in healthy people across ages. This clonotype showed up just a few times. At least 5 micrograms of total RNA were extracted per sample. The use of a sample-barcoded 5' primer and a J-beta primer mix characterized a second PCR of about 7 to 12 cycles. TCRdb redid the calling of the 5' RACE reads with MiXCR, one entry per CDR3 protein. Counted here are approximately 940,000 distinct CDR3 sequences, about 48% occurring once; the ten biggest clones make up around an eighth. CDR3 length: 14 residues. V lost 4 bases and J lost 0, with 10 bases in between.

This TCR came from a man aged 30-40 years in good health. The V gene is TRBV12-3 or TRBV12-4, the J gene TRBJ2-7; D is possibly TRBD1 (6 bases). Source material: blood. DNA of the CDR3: TGTGCCAGCAGTTACGGACAGCTCTCCTACGAGCAGTACTTC. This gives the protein CASSYGQLSYEQYF.